This TCR beta chain was captured by sequencing in a study of T cell responses to AZD1222 COVID-19 vaccine. The study, taken as a whole, reports: Unmutated variant regions are reportedly the target of nearly half of TCRs that are spike-specific.

This clone is a singleton in its sample. Its antigen is not identified. Germline V gene lookup returns CDR1 SGDLS and CDR2 YYNGEE. CDR3 size: 13 residues. V was shortened by 5 bases and J by 5 bases, with 10 bases between the two germline ends. The assay was immunoSEQ multiplex PCR, and TCRdb's table has in-frame clones only and misses some. The sample carries about 140,000 clones, 85% to 90% recorded once. V gene TRBV9 combines with J gene TRBJ2-2; perhaps TRBD1 as D (5 bases). The TCR originated in an adult in good health. Sample: peripheral blood, taken on day 0 of AZD1222 vaccination. CDR3 sequence (DNA): TGTGCCAGCAGTACAGGTGGGACCGGGGAGCTGTTTTTT. Translation: CASSTGGTGELFF.